This is a list of T cell receptor beta chains from one sample in a study of cytomegalovirus exposure and HLA in healthy donors. Measured with immunoSEQ multiplex PCR; TCRdb has only the in-frame clones, and not every one. The sample has 130,000 or so clones, roughly three quarters seen once. The sequencing sample was made of PBMCs. These receptor sequences come from a woman between 55 and 75 years old in good health and CMV-seronegative. The CDR3 runs from the conserved cysteine through the conserved F or W. The order of the fields is D gene, V gene, clone size, J gene, CDR3 DNA, CDR3 protein. A D gene is named only where the DNA matches it firmly. Size values are once, few and many counts, or a class for expanded clones, and some rows have none.

TRBD2,TRBV5-1,-,TRBJ2-3,TGCGCCAGCAGCTTAGCGGGGGTAACAGATACGCAGTATTTT,CASSLAGVTDTQYF
TRBD2,TRBV27,-,TRBJ2-7,TGTGCCAGCAGTTTAAAATGGACTAGCTCCTACGAGCAGTACTTC,CASSLKWTSSYEQYF
TRBD1,TRBV27,once,TRBJ2-7,TGTGCCAGCAGTCCCCCAGGGGGAAGGGAGCAGTACTTC,CASSPPGGREQYF
TRBD1,TRBV2,-,TRBJ1-4,TGTGCCAGCAGCGGGACAGGGGGCACAACTAATGAAAAACTGTTTTTT,CASSGTGGTTNEKLFF
TRBD1,TRBV9,-,TRBJ1-1,TGTGCCAGCAGCGTAGGGCAACCGGGACAGGGCAGAAGGAACACTGAAGCTTTCTTT,CASSVGQPGQGRRNTEAFF
TRBD1,TRBV5-6,-,TRBJ2-7,TGTGCCAGCAGCTTACAGGGGGACAGCAATACCTACGAGCAGTACTTC,CASSLQGDSNTYEQYF
-,TRBV28,-,TRBJ1-1,TGTGCCAGCAGTTTAGGGGTTTGGGAGCAGAGTGAAGCTTTCTTT,CASSLGVWEQSEAFF
-,TRBV27,-,TRBJ2-1,TGTGCCAGCAGTTTCGGCGGGTCCTACAATGAGCAGTTCTTC,CASSFGGSYNEQFF
TRBD1,TRBV27,-,TRBJ2-5,TGTGCCAGCAGTCCTGGGACAGAGGAGACCCAGTACTTC,CASSPGTEETQYF
-,TRBV28,-,TRBJ1-1,TGTGCCACCCAGCTCCCTGGGGGGGGGCTCGAGGCTTTCTTT,CATQLPGGGLEAFF
-,TRBV5-1,-,TRBJ1-1,TGCGCCAGCAGCTTGACAGTGAACACTGAAGCTTTCTTT,CASSLTVNTEAFF
TRBD2,TRBV9,-,TRBJ2-7,TGTGCCAGCAGCGTAAGGGGCGGGACTACCTCCTACGAGCAGTACTTC,CASSVRGGTTSYEQYF
TRBD1,TRBV6-5,-,TRBJ1-2,TGTGCCAGCAGGCCTGACAGGGGATTTAACTATGGCTACACCTTC,CASRPDRGFNYGYTF
-,TRBV28,-,TRBJ1-2,TGTGCCAGAAACAGGGACCCCGGGTTTGACTATGGCTACACCTTC,CARNRDPGFDYGYTF
-,TRBV25-1,-,TRBJ2-3,TGTGCCAGCAGTGAATCCGTCTCCGATACGCAGTATTTT,CASSESVSDTQYF
-,TRBV6-6,medium-sized,TRBJ1-4,TGTGCCAGCAGTTTAACGGGGGAGAGTGAAAAACTGTTTTTT,CASSLTGESEKLFF
-,TRBV19,few,TRBJ1-1,TGTGCCAGTAGTATTCACCCGGTGAACACTGAAGCTTTCTTT,CASSIHPVNTEAFF
-,TRBV7-9,-,TRBJ1-1,TGTGCCAGCAGCTTAGCTAGGCCCAGGGGTGAAGCTTTCTTT,CASSLARPRGEAFF
-,TRBV27,-,TRBJ2-5,TGTGCCAGCAGTTTTTTGGGCCAGGGAGAGACCCAGTACTTC,CASSFLGQGETQYF
TRBD1,TRBV7-2,-,TRBJ1-1,TGTGCCAGCAGACAGAGGGGGCCCCTTGCAAACACTGAAGCTTTCTTT,CASRQRGPLANTEAFF
-,TRBV15,-,TRBJ1-5,TGTGCCACCAGCAAAACAGGCCACAATCAGCCCCAGCATTTT,CATSKTGHNQPQHF
TRBD2,TRBV28,-,TRBJ2-5,TGTGCCACCGAGGACAGCGGGGGACAGACCCAGTACTTC,CATEDSGGQTQYF
TRBD2,TRBV10-2,-,TRBJ2-4,TGCGCCAGCAGCGCCGGGACTAGCGGGGGTGTAGCCAAAAACATTCAGTACTTC,CASSAGTSGGVAKNIQYF
TRBD2,TRBV5-4,-,TRBJ2-6,TGTGCCAGCAGCTTCGGACTAGCCTACCGCTCTGGGGCCAACGTCCTGACTTTC,CASSFGLAYRSGANVLTF
-,TRBV7-3,-,TRBJ2-1,TGTGCCAGCAGCCCTACAGGCCGAGATCACAATGAGCAGTTCTTC,CASSPTGRDHNEQFF
-,TRBV28,-,TRBJ2-7,TGTGCCAGCGGGGAAGGGGTCTACGAGCAGTACTTC,CASGEGVYEQYF
TRBD1,TRBV6-1,few,TRBJ2-7,TGTGCCAGCAGTACCCCCTGGACAGGGGACGAGCAGTACTTC,CASSTPWTGDEQYF
-,TRBV7-9,-,TRBJ2-2,TGTGCTAGCAGCCCATGGAAGGGGGAGAACACCGGGGAGCTGTTTTTT,CASSPWKGENTGELFF
TRBD1,TRBV7-3,-,TRBJ2-1,TGTGCCAGCAGCTTAAGTCGGACAGGGGGGGACAATGAGCAGTTCTTC,CASSLSRTGGDNEQFF
-,TRBV5-4,-,TRBJ2-5,TGTGCCAGCAGCGGTACAGGGCTCCAAGAGACCCAGTACTTC,CASSGTGLQETQYF
TRBD1,TRBV5-6,-,TRBJ2-5,TGTGCCAGCAGCCCCCGTGCGACAGGGCATAGGGAGACCCAGTACTTC,CASSPRATGHRETQYF
TRBD1,TRBV10-3,-,TRBJ1-1,TGTGCCATCAAAGGACAGGCCAACACTGAAGCTTTCTTT,CAIKGQANTEAFF
-,TRBV29-1,-,TRBJ1-2,TGCAGCGTTGGTGGGGGTAGGGGGACGGGTGGCTACACCTTC,CSVGGGRGTGGYTF
TRBD1,TRBV5-1,-,TRBJ1-1,TGCGCCAGCAGCCCTGCACCAGGGGGCACTGAAGCTTTCTTT,CASSPAPGGTEAFF
-,TRBV5-1,-,TRBJ1-6,TGCGCCAGCAGCTCCGGGACGGGAGACAATTCACCCCTCCACTTT,CASSSGTGDNSPLHF
TRBD2,TRBV7-2,-,TRBJ2-5,TGTGCCAGCACCCCCCCACCGGGACTAGCGGGGGGGTACCAAGAGACCCAGTACTTC,CASTPPPGLAGGYQETQYF
-,TRBV6-5,once,TRBJ2-7,TGTGCCAGCAGTTACTACTTTGACAGGAGCTCCTACGAGCAGTACTTC,CASSYYFDRSSYEQYF
TRBD2,TRBV28,-,TRBJ2-7,TGTGCCAGCAGTTTTTCGGGTAGCGGGGATTCCTACGAGCAGTACTTC,CASSFSGSGDSYEQYF
-,TRBV19,-,TRBJ1-2,TGTGCCAGTAGTCCGTCGACACCCTATGGCTACACCTTC,CASSPSTPYGYTF
-,TRBV2,-,TRBJ2-1,TGTGCCAGCACCCGACGGGTAGGGGGAGGGCCTAGCAATGAGCAGTTCTTC,CASTRRVGGGPSNEQFF
-,TRBV6-1,-,TRBJ1-3,TGTGCCAGCAGTGAATGGGCAGGCTCGGGAAACACCATATATTTT,CASSEWAGSGNTIYF
TRBD1,TRBV2,-,TRBJ1-1,TGTGCCAGCAGTCCCGGGACAGGGGGCACTGAAGCTTTCTTT,CASSPGTGGTEAFF
-,TRBV9,once,TRBJ1-5,TGTGCCAGCAGCGTAGATTCGGGACAGCCCCAGCATTTT,CASSVDSGQPQHF
-,TRBV7-2,few,TRBJ2-6,TGTGCCAGCAGCTTTTTCGCGGGCTACTCTGGGGCCAACGTCCTGACTTTC,CASSFFAGYSGANVLTF
TRBD1,TRBV5-4,few,TRBJ1-6,TGTGCCAGCAGCTCTGATCCGGACAGGTTTTCACCCCTCCACTTT,CASSSDPDRFSPLHF
-,TRBV4-1,-,TRBJ2-7,TGCGCCAGCACCCCCAATACAGGGTCCACTCTCTACGAGCAGTACTTC,CASTPNTGSTLYEQYF
-,TRBV15,few,TRBJ2-7,TGTGCCACCAGCAGAGCGGGGGTTGGGAGGTCATCGCACTACGAGCAGTACTTC,CATSRAGVGRSSHYEQYF
TRBD2,TRBV25-1,once,TRBJ2-5,TGTGCCAGCAGTGAAGAGGGGCGGGGGGAGACCCAGTACTTC,CASSEEGRGETQYF
TRBD1,TRBV10-2,-,TRBJ2-5,TGCGCCAGCAGTGAGATGACAGGGGGCGGCACCAAAGAGACCCAGTACTTC,CASSEMTGGGTKETQYF
TRBD2,TRBV9,-,TRBJ2-1,TGTGCCAGCAGCGTAGGGGGCGGGAGGGCGGATGAGCAGTTCTTC,CASSVGGGRADEQFF
TRBD1,TRBV9,-,TRBJ2-1,TGTGCCAGCAGCGCACGCCGGGACAGAAGCTTCAATGAGCAGTTCTTC,CASSARRDRSFNEQFF
TRBD1,TRBV4-1,-,TRBJ2-1,TGCGCCAGCAGCCCCAGCCCGGGACAGGGGTTCAATGAGCAGTTCTTC,CASSPSPGQGFNEQFF
-,TRBV5-6,-,TRBJ2-1,TGTGCCAGCAGCTCACGGGGCGGGATCTACAATGAGCAGTTCTTC,CASSSRGGIYNEQFF
-,TRBV19,-,TRBJ1-5,TGTGCCAGTAGTATCGGCCGGGGGGCGTATCAGCCCCAGCATTTT,CASSIGRGAYQPQHF
-,TRBV28,-,TRBJ1-1,TGTGCCAGCAGCGCGAGTGGCACTGAAGCTTTCTTT,CASSASGTEAFF